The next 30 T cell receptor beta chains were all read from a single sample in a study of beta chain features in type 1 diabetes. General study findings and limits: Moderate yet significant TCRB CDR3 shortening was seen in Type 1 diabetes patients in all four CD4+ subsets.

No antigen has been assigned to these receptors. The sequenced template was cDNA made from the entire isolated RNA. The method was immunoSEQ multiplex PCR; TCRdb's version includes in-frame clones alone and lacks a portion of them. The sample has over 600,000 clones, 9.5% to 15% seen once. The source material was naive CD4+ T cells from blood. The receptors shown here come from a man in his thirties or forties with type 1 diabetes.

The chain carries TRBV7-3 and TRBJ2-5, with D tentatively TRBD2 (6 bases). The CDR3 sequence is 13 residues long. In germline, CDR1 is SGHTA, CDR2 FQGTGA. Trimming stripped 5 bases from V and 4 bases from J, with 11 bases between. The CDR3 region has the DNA TGTGCCAGCAGCCCCCTCGGGGGAGAGACCCAGTACTTC. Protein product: CASSPLGGETQYF.

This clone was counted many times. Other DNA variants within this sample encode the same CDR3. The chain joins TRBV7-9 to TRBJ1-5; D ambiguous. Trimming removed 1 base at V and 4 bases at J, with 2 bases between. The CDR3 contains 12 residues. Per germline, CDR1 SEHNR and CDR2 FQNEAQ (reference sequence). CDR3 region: CASSLGNQPQHF. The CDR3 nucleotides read TGTGCCAGCAGCTTAGGGAATCAGCCCCAGCATTTT. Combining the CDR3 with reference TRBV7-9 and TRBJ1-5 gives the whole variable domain DTGVSQNPRHKITKRGQNVTFRCDPISEHNRLYWYRQTLGQGPEFLTYFQNEAQLEKSRLLSDRFSAERPKGSFSTLEIQRTEQGDSAMYLCASSLGNQPQHFGDGTRLSIL.

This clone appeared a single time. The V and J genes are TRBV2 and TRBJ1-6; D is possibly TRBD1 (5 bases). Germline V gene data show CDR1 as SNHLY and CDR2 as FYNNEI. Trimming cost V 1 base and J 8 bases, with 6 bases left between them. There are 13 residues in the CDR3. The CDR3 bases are TGTGCCAGCAGTGAAGACAGGTATTCACCCCTCCACTTT. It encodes CASSEDRYSPLHF.

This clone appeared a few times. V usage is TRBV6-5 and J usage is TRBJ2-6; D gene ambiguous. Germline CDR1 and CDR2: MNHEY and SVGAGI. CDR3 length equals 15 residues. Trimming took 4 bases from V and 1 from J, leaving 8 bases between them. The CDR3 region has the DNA TGTGCCAGCAGTTCCTCAGAGTCTGGGGCCAACGTCCTGACTTTC. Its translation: CASSSSESGANVLTF.

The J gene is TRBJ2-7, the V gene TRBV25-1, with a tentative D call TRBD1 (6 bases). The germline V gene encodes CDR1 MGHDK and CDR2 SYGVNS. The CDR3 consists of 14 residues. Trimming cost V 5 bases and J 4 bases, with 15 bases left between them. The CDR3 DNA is TGTGCCAGCAGTCCCCCACAGGGAAGGTACGAGCAGTACTTC. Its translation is CASSPPQGRYEQYF.

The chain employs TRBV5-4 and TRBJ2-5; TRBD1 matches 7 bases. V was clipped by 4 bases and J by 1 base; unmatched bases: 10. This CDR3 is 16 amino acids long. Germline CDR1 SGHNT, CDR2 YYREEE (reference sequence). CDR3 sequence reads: CASSRDASGGQETQYF. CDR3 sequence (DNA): TGTGCCAGCAGCCGGGATGCTTCAGGGGGCCAAGAGACCCAGTACTTC. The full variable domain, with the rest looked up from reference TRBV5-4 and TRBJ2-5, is ETGVTQSPTHLIKTRGQQVTLRCSSQSGHNTVSWYQQALGQGPQFIFQYYREEENGRGNFPPRFSGLQFPNYSSELNVNALELDDSALYLCASSRDASGGQETQYFGPGTRLLVL.

The CDR3 bases are TGTGCCAGCAGTGACAGCGGCGGTTGGTCACCCCTCCACTTT. This sequence encodes CASSDSGGWSPLHF. This chain links TRBV2 with TRBJ1-6; D uncertain. The CDR3 loop spans 14 amino acids. Trimming left V 3 bases short and J 10 bases short, with 13 bases between. Germline CDR1 and CDR2: SNHLY and FYNNEI.

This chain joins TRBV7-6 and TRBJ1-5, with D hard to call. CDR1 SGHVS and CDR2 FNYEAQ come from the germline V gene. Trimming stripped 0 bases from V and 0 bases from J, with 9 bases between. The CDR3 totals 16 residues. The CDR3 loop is CASSLAPGYSNQPQHF. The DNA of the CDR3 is TGTGCCAGCAGCTTAGCTCCAGGTTATAGCAATCAGCCCCAGCATTTT.

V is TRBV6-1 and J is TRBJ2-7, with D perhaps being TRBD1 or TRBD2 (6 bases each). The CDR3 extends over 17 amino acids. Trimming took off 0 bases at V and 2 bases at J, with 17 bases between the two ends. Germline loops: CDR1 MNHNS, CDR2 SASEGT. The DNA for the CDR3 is TGTGCCAGCAGTGAAGCTGTAGGGGGACTCACAACCTACGAGCAGTACTTC. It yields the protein CASSEAVGGLTTYEQYF.

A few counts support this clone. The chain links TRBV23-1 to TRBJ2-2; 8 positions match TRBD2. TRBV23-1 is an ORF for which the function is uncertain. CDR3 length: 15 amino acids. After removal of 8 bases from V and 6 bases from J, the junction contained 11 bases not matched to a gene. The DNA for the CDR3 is TGCGCCAGCGCACAGAGCAATAGCGGGGCCGGGGAGCTGTTTTTT. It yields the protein CASAQSNSGAGELFF.

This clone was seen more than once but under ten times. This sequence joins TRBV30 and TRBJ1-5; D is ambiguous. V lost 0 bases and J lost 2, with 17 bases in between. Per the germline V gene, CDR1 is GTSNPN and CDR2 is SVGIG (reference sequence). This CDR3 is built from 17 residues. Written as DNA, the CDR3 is TGTGCCTGGAGTGTAAGTCGAGTGGGTTTCGGCAATCAGCCCCAGCATTTT. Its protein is CAWSVSRVGFGNQPQHF.

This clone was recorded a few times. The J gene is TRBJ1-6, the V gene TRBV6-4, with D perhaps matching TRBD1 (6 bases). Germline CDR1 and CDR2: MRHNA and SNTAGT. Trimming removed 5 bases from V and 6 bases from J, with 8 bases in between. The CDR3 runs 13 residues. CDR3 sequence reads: CASSRQANSPLHF. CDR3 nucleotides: TGTGCCAGCAGTCGACAGGCTAATTCACCCCTCCACTTT.

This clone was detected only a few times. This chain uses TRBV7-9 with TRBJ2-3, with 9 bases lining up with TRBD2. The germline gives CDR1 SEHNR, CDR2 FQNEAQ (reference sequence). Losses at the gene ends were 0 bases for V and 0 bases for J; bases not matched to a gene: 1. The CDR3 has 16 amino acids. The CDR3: CASSLASGGSTDTQYF. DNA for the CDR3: TGTGCCAGCAGCTTAGCTAGCGGGGGCAGCACAGATACGCAGTATTTT.

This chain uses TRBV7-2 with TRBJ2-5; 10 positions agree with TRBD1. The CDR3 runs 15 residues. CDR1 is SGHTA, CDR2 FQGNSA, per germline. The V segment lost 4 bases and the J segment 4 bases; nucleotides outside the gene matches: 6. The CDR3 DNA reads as TGTGCCAGCAGCTGGCGCCGGGACAGGGGAGAGACCCAGTACTTC. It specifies CASSWRRDRGETQYF. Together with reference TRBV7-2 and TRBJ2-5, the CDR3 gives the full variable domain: GAGVSQSPSNKVTEKGKDVELRCDPISGHTALYWYRQSLGQGLEFLIYFQGNSAPDKSGLPSDRFSAERTGGSVSTLTIQRTQQEDSAVYLCASSWRRDRGETQYFGPGTRLLVL.

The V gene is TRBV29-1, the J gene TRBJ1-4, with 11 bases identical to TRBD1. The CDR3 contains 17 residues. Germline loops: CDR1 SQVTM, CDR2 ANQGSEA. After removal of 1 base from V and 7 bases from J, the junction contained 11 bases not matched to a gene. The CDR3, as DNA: TGCAGCGTTGAAGTTCAGAGGACAGGGGGCGCAGGTGAAAAACTGTTTTTT. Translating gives CSVEVQRTGGAGEKLFF.

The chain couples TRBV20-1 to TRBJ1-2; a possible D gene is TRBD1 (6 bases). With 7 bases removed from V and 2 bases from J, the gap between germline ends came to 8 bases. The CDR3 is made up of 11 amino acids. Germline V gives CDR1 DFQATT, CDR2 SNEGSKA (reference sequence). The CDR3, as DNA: TGCAGTGGACAGGTCAACTATGGCTACACCTTC. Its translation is CSGQVNYGYTF.

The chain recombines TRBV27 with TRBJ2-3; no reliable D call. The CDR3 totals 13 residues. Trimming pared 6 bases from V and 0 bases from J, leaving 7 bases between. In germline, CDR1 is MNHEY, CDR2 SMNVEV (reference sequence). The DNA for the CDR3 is TGTGCCAGCAGGCAGACTAGCACAGATACGCAGTATTTT. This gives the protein CASRQTSTDTQYF.

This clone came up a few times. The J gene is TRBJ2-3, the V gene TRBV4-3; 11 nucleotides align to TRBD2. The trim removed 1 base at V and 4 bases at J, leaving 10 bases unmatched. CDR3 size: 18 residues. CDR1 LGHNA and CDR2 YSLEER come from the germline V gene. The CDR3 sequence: CASSQVFGGTSGPDTQYF. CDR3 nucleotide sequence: TGCGCCAGCAGCCAAGTGTTCGGCGGGACTAGCGGCCCAGATACGCAGTATTTT.

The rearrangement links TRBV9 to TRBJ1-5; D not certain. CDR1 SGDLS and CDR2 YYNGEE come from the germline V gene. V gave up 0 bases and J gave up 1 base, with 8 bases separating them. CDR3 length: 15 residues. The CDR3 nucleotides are TGTGCCAGCAGCGTAGCACCAGGAAGCAATCAGCCCCAGCATTTT. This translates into CASSVAPGSNQPQHF.

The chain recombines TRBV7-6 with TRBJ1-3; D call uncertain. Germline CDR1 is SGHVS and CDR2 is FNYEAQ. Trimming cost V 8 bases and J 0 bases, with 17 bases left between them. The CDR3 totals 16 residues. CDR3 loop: CASSIAGSYSGNTIYF. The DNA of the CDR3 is TGTGCCAGCTCCATAGCGGGGTCCTACTCTGGAAACACCATATATTTT. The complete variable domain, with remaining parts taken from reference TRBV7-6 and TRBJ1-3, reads GAGVSQSPRYKVTKRGQDVALRCDPISGHVSLYWYRQALGQGPEFLTYFNYEAQQDKSGLPNDRFSAERPEGSISTLTIQRTEQRDSAMYRCASSIAGSYSGNTIYFGEGSWLTVV.

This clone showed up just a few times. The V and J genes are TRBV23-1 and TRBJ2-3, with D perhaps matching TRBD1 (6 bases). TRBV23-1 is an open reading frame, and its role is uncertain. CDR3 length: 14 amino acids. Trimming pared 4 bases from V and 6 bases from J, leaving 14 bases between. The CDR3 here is CASSRDTTGDTQYF. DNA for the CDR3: TGCGCCAGCAGTCGGGACACGACGGGGGATACGCAGTATTTT.

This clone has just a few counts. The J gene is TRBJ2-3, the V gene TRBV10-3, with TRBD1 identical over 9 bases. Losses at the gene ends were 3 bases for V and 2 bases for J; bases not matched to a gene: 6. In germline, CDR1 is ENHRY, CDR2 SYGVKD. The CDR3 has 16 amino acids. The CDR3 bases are TGTGCCATCAGTGATGGCGGGACAGGGCCCACAGATACGCAGTATTTT. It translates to CAISDGGTGPTDTQYF.

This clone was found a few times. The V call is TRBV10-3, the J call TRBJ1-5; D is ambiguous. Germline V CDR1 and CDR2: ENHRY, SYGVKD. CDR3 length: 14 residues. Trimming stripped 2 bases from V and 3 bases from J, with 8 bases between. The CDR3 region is CAISETDDNQPQHF. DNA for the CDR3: TGTGCCATCAGTGAGACAGATGACAATCAGCCCCAGCATTTT.

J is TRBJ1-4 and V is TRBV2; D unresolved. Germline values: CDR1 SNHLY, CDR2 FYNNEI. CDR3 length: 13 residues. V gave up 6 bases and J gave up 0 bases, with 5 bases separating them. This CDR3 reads CASSPTTNEKLFF. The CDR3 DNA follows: TGTGCCAGCAGCCCCACAACTAATGAAAAACTGTTTTTT.

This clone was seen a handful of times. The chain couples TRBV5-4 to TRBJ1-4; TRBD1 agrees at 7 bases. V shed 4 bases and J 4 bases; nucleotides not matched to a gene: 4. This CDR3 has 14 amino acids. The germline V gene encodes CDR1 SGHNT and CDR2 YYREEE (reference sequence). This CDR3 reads CASSPGQINEKLFF. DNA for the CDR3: TGTGCCAGCAGCCCGGGACAGATTAATGAAAAACTGTTTTTT.

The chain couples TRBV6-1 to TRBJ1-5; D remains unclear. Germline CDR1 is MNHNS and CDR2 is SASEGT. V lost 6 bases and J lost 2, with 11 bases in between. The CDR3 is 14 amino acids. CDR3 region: CASSLGNGNQPQHF. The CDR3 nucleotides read TGTGCCAGCAGCCTGGGGAACGGCAATCAGCCCCAGCATTTT.

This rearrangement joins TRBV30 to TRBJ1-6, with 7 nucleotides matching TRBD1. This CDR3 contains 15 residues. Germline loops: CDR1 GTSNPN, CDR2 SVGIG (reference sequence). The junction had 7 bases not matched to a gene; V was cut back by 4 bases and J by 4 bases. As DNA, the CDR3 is TGTGCCTGGATGATCGGGACAGAGTATAATTCACCCCTCCACTTT. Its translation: CAWMIGTEYNSPLHF.

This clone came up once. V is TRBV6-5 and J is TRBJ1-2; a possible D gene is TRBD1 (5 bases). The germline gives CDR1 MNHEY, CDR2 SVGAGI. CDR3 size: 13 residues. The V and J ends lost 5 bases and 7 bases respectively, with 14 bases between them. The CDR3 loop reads CASSQPGRGGYTF. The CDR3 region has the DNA TGTGCCAGCAGTCAACCAGGGAGGGGTGGCTACACCTTC.

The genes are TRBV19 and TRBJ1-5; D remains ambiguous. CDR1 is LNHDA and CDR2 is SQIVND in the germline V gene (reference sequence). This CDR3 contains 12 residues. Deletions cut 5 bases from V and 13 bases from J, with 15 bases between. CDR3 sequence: CASSPNTGEQHF. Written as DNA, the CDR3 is TGTGCCAGTAGTCCAAACACCGGAGAACAGCATTTT. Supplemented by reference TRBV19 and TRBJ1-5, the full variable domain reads DGGITQSPKYLFRKEGQNVTLSCEQNLNHDAMYWYRQDPGQGLRLIYYSQIVNDFQKGDIAEGYSVSREKKESFPLTVTSAQKNPTAFYLCASSPNTGEQHFGDGTRLSIL.

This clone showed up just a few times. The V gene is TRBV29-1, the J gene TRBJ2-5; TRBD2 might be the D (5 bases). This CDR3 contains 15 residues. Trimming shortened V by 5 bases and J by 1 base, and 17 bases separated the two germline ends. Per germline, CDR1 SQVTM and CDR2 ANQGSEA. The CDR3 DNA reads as TGCAGCGTTTCACTGGCGGAACGGGGCCAAGAGACCCAGTACTTC. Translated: CSVSLAERGQETQYF.